The TCR beta chain described here comes from a study of T cell responses to AZD1222 COVID-19 vaccine (dated by TCRdb to the early 2020s). Describing the broader study: AZD1222 recipients with second doses at about 4 weeks or about 12 weeks were pooled, because spike-specific TCR depth and breadth did not differ between schedules. TCR sequencing was performed for about 250 trial participants, of whom around 200 were given two doses of AZD1222 and approximately 25 were given two doses of MenACWY control vaccine. Trial participants were enrolled into age subgroups of 18-55, 56-69 and 70-plus years, which contained around 150, 28 and 57 TCR-sequenced participants, respectively.

What the time point label conveys for this sample: baseline before first vaccination. The vaccinee samples were drawn from two UK trials, COV001 and COV002, one of which was a single-blind randomized controlled phase 2/3 trial testing AZD1222 (ChAdOx1 nCoV-19) in healthy adults. Trial participant PBMC samples were collected at day 0 and day 28 after the second dose for TCRbeta chain sequencing. The CDR3 regions of human TCRbeta chains were analyzed by immunosequencing. The authors processed their data as follows. TCRs in the repertoires were matched against a reference library of SARS-CoV-2-specific TCRs that had been generated with the MIRA antigen-specificity platform. Breadth was defined as the fraction of unique TCRs that were SARS-CoV-2-associated. Depth was defined as the fraction of total T cells that were SARS-CoV-2-associated. Using the MIRA data, each spike-specific TCR was mapped to the spike region that the TCR reacts to and placed in a CD4 or CD8 class. Log10-transformed breadth and depth values were compared by one-way ANOVA with Sidak's multiple comparisons tests. Sourced from immuneACCESS, this table was stored by TCRdb with only in-frame sequences that have V and J called. A share of the clones is absent; for the studies checked, an unresolved V gene accounts for under half, and the remainder has no known explanation. That table is the source of V, J and clone size, and D and trimming were worked out from the DNA. A total of 93,000 or so clones appear in this sample, about 90% of them only once. Clones ranked in the top ten supply about 5% of the sample.

What the authors observed across the whole study: Participants were mostly white British and included more females than males, and it was suggested by the authors that clonal diversity may have been underestimated. The whole spike protein was spanned by vaccine-associated CD4 TCRs, and dominant responses were seen in regions 160-218 and 743-854. Conclusions about previously exposed vaccinees were limited because only 5 or 6 AZD1222 recipients were SARS-CoV-2 seropositive at baseline. The 56-69-year group was small, and its depth increase did not reach significance, likely because of low power. After two AZD1222 doses, spike-specific TCR breadth and depth were significantly higher than at day 0 and than in MenACWY recipients. Because no day 14 peak-response samples were available, the repertoires could be characterized only after the peak T cell response. Nearly half of unique spike-specific TCRs reportedly recognized epitopes outside regions mutated in the B.1.351 and B.1.1.7 variants.

As concerns this clone: What this receptor recognizes is not known. The input lacks base qualities; no much larger clone sits a single base away.

The clonotype was recovered from an adult in good health. Sequenced material: peripheral blood, taken on day 0 of AZD1222 vaccination.

The sequenced DNA is TGTGCCAGCCCCGCACCTGGGAGTGGCTATGGCTACACCTTC. Translated, this gives CASPAPGSGYGYTF. The chain is encoded by TRBV6-5 joined to TRBJ1-2, with the D gene not confidently named. V is pared back by 8 bases and J by 4 bases, with 17 bases lying between the germline termini. From the cysteine up to the phenylalanine, the CDR3 has a length of 14 residues. Just the 42-base CDR3 DNA is kept, in frame starting at base 1. The germline V gene sets CDR1 to MNHEY and CDR2 to SVGAGI.